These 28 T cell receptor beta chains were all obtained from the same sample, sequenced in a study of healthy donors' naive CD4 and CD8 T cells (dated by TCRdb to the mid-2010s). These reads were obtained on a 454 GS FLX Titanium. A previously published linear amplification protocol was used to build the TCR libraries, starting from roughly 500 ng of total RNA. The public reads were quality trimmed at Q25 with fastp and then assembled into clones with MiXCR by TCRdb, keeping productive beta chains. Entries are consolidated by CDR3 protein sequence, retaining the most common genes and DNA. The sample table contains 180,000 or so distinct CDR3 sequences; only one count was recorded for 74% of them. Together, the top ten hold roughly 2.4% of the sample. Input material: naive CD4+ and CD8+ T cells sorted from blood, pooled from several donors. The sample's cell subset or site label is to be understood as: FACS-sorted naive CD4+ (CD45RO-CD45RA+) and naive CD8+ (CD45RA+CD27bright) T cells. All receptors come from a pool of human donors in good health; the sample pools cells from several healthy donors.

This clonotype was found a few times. CDR3 residues: CASSPVLTSGVPSYNEQFF. CDR3 nucleotides: TGTGCCAGCAGCCCTGTCCTGACTAGCGGGGTTCCCTCCTACAATGAGCAGTTCTTC. The chain combines TRBV5-5 with TRBJ2-1; TRBD2 aligns across 11 bases. Germline V gene data show CDR1 as SGHKS and CDR2 as YYEKEE (reference sequence). The CDR3 totals 19 residues. V dropped 4 bases and J dropped 0; count of bases not matched to a gene: 12.

In DNA, the CDR3 is TGCAGTGCTATCCACAGGGGCAAAAGGATGAACACTGAAGCTTTCTTT. This gives the protein CSAIHRGKRMNTEAFF. The gene calls are TRBV20-1 and TRBJ1-1, with 7 nucleotides matching TRBD1. Germline V lookup: CDR1 DFQATT, CDR2 SNEGSKA (reference sequence). CDR3 length: 16 residues. The V segment lost 4 bases and the J segment 0 bases; nucleotides outside the gene matches: 11.

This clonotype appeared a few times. The chain's CDR3 is CASIPAGGRAEQYF. The CDR3 DNA reads TGTGCCAGCATCCCTGCGGGCGGGAGGGCCGAGCAGTACTTC. The chain carries TRBV7-8 and TRBJ2-7; 9 bases agree with TRBD2. The length of the CDR3 is 14 residues. Germline lookup yields CDR1 SGHVS and CDR2 FQNEAQ. With V trimmed by 7 bases and J by 6 bases, 10 bases remained unmatched.

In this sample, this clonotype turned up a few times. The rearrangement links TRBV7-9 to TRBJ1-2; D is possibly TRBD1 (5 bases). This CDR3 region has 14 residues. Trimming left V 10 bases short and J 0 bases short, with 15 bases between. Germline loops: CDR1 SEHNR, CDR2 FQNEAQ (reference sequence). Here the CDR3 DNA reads TGTGCCACCTCGAGGGGCGAAGCTAACTATGGCTACACCTTC. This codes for CATSRGEANYGYTF.

CDR3 sequence (DNA): TGTGCCAGCAGCCTGGACAGGGATCCTGGAAACACCATATATTTT. This sequence encodes CASSLDRDPGNTIYF. This chain connects TRBV5-4 to TRBJ1-3; 8 positions match TRBD1. The V gene end was trimmed by 4 bases and the J gene end by 2 bases; junction bases not matched to a gene: 5. CDR3 length equals 15 residues. Germline CDR1 SGHNT, CDR2 YYREEE (reference sequence). Supplemented by reference TRBV5-4 and TRBJ1-3, the full variable domain reads ETGVTQSPTHLIKTRGQQVTLRCSSQSGHNTVSWYQQALGQGPQFIFQYYREEENGRGNFPPRFSGLQFPNYSSELNVNALELDDSALYLCASSLDRDPGNTIYFGEGSWLTVV.

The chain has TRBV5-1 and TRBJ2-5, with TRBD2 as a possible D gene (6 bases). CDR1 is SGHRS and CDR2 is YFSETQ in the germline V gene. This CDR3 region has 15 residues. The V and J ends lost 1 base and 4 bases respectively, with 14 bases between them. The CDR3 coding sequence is TGCGCCAGCAGCTTGTTTACCGGGGGTCTAGAGACCCAGTACTTC. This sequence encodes CASSLFTGGLETQYF.

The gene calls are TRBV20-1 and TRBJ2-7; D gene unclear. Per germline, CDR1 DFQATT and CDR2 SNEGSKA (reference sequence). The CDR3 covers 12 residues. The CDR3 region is CSVAADSYEQYF. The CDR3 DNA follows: TGCAGCGTTGCTGCAGACTCCTACGAGCAGTACTTC.

In DNA, the CDR3 is TGTGCCAGCAGGCACGAGGTGGGATCGGTGTACGAGCAGTACTTC. Residues: CASRHEVGSVYEQYF. The chain combines TRBV6-5 with TRBJ2-7, with no clear D. CDR3 size: 15 residues. Trimming stripped 6 bases from V and 4 bases from J, with 19 bases between. CDR1 and CDR2 from the germline V gene are MNHEY and SVGAGI.

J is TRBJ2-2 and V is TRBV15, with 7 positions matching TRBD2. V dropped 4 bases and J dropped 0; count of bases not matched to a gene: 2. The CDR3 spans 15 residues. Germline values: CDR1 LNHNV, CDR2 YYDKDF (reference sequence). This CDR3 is CATSTGLANTGELFF. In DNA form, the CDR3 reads TGTGCCACCAGCACCGGACTAGCGAACACCGGGGAGCTGTTTTTT.

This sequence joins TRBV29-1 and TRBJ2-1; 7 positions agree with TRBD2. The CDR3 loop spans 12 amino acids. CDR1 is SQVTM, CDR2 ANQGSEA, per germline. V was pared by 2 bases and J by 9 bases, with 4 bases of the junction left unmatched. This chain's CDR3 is CSVETSAAEQFF. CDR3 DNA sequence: TGCAGCGTTGAAACTAGCGCGGCTGAGCAGTTCTTC.

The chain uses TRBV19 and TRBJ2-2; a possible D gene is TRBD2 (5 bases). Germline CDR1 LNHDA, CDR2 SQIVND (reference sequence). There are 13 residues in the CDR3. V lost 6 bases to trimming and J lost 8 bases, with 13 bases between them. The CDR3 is CASRMSRTGELFF. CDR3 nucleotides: TGTGCCAGTAGAATGTCCAGGACTGGGGAGCTGTTTTTT.

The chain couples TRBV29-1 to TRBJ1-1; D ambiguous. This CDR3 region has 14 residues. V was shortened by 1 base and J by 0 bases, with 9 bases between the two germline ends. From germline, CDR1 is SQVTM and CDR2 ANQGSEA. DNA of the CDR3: TGCAGCGTTGAAGTGCAACAGCTGAACACTGAAGCTTTCTTT. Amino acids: CSVEVQQLNTEAFF.

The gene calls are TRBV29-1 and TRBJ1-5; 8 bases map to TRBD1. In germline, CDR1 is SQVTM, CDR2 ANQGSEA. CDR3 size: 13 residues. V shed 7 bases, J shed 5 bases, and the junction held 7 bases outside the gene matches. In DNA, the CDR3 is TGCAGCGCAAGGACAGGGACTCATCAGCCCCAGCATTTT. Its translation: CSARTGTHQPQHF.

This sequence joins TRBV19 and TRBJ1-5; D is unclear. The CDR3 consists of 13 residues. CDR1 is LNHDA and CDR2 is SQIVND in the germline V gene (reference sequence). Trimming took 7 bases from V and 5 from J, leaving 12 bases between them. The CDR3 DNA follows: TGTGCCAGTACGACGGGAGCCTATCAGCCCCAGCATTTT. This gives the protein CASTTGAYQPQHF.

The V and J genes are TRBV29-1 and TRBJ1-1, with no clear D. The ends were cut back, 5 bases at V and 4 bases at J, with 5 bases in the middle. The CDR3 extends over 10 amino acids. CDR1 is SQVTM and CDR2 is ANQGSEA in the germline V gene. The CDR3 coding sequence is TGCAGCGTTTGGAGCACTGAAGCTTTCTTT. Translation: CSVWSTEAFF.

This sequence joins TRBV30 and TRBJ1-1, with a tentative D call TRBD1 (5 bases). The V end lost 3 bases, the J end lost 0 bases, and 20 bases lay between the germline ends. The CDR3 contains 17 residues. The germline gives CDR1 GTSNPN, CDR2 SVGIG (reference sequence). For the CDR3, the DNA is TGTGCCTGGAGATTTGGGAAACTCGGACAAGTGAACACTGAAGCTTTCTTT. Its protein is CAWRFGKLGQVNTEAFF. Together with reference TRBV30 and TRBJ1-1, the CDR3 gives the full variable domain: SQTIHQWPATLVQPVGSPLSLECTVEGTSNPNLYWYRQAAGRGLQLLFYSVGIGQISSEVPQNLSASRPQDRQFILSSKKLLLSDSGFYLCAWRFGKLGQVNTEAFFGQGTRLTVV.

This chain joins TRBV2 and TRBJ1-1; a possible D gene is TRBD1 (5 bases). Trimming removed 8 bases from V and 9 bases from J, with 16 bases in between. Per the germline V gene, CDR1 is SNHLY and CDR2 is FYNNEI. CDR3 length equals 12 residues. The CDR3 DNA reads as TGTGCCAGCTACCCGAGCGGACATCAAGCTTTCTTT. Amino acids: CASYPSGHQAFF.

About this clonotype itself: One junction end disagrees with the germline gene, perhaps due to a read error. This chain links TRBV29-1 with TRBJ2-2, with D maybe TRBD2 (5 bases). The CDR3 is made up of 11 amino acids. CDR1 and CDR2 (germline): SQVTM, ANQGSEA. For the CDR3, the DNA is TGCAGCGTTGAGACAACCGGGAAGCTGTTTTTT. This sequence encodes CSVETTGKLFF.

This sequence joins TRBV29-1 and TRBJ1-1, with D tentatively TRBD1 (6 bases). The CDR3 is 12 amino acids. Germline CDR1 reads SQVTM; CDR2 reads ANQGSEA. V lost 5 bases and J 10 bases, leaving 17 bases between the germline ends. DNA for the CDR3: TGCAGCGTTCAGGACAGCTCTACCGGAGCTTTCTTT. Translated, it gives CSVQDSSTGAFF.

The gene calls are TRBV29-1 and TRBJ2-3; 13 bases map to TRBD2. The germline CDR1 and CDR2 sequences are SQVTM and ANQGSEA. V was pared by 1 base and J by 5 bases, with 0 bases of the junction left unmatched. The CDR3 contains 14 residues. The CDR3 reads CSVEGTSGGDTQYF. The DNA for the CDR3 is TGCAGCGTTGAAGGGACTAGCGGGGGAGATACGCAGTATTTT.

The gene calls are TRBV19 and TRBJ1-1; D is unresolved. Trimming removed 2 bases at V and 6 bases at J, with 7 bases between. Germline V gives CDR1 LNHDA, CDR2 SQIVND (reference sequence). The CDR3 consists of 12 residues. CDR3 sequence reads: CASSIPQAEAFF. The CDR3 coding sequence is TGTGCCAGTAGTATACCACAAGCTGAAGCTTTCTTT.

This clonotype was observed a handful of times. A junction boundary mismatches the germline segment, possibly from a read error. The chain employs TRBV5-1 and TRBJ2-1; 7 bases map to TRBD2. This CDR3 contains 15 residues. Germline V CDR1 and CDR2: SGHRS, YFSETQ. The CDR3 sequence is CASRRSWEGYNEQFF. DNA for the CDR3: TGTGCCAGCAGAAGATCGTGGGAGGGTTACAATGAGCAGTTCTTC. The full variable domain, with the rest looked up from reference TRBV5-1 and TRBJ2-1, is KAGVTQTPRYLIKTRGQQVTLSCSPISGHRSVSWYQQTPGQGLQFLFEYFSETQRNKGNFPGRFSGRQFSNSRSEMNVSTLELGDSALYLCASRRSWEGYNEQFFGPGTRLTVL.

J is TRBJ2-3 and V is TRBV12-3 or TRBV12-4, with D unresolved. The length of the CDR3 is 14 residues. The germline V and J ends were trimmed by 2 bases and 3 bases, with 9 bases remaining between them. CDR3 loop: CASSLSGRTDTQYF. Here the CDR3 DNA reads TGTGCCAGCAGTTTATCCGGGCGGACAGATACGCAGTATTTT.

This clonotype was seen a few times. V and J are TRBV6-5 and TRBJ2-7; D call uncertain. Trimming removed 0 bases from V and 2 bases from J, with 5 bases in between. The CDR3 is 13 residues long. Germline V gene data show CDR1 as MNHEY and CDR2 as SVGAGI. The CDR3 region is CASSYSSAYEQYF. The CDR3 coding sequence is TGTGCCAGCAGTTACTCAAGCGCCTACGAGCAGTACTTC.

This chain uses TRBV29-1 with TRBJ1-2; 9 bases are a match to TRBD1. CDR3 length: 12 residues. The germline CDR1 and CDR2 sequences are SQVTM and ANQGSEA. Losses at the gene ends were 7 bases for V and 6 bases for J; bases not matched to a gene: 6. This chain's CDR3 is CSASTGGDGYTF. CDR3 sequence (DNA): TGCAGCGCGTCGACAGGGGGAGATGGCTACACCTTC.

The CDR3 DNA follows: TGTGCCACCAGTGACGCGGCTTGGACCGGGGAGCTGTTTTTT. Translated, it gives CATSDAAWTGELFF. This chain links TRBV24-1 with TRBJ2-2; D gene unclear. The V and J ends lost 4 bases and 5 bases respectively, with 10 bases between them. Germline CDR1 reads KGHDR; CDR2 reads SFDVKD. The CDR3 runs 14 residues.

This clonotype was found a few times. The CDR3 protein is CASSIIGVNYGYTF. The CDR3, as DNA: TGTGCCAGTAGTATCATCGGGGTTAACTATGGCTACACCTTC. The chain links TRBV19 to TRBJ1-2; no firm D call. The CDR3 sequence is 14 residues long. V shed 3 bases and J shed 1 base, with 9 bases lying between them. Per the germline V gene, CDR1 is LNHDA and CDR2 is SQIVND (reference sequence). Variable domain in full (rest from reference TRBV19 and TRBJ1-2): DGGITQSPKYLFRKEGQNVTLSCEQNLNHDAMYWYRQDPGQGLRLIYYSQIVNDFQKGDIAEGYSVSREKKESFPLTVTSAQKNPTAFYLCASSIIGVNYGYTFGSGTRLTVV.

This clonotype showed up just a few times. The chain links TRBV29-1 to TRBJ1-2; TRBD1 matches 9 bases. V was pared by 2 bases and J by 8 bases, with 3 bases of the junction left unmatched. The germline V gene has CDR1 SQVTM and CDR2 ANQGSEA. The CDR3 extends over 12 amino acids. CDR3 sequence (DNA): TGCAGCGTTGAATACAGGGGGCTCGGCTACACCTTC. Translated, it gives CSVEYRGLGYTF.